The present entry profiles one TCR beta chain with its context. The table came from immunoSEQ multiplex PCR; TCRdb's copy has only in-frame clones and leaves some out. The table has around 500,000 clones, approximately 80% seen once. CDR1 and CDR2 from the germline V gene are ENHRY and SYGVKD. The junction had 6 bases not matched to a gene; V was cut back by 2 bases and J by 2 bases. CDR3 size: 15 residues. This specimen comes from a study of shared clonotypes between healthy human individuals. Sequenced input: PBMCs. This TCR was sampled from a woman in her forties in good health. Some clones in this sample may be carry-over from other donors' samples. The V and J genes are TRBV10-3 and TRBJ2-7, with TRBD1 matching 7 bases. The CDR3 sequence is CAISELRTGTYEQYF. In nucleotides, the CDR3 is TGTGCCATCAGTGAGCTCAGGACAGGAACCTACGAGCAGTACTTC.